This T cell receptor beta chain was sequenced in a study of T cells in Graves' hyperthyroidism and ophthalmopathy. Findings and caveats of the study: Ophthalmopathy got predicted by the model a median about six months before its onset.

The CDR3 is 17 amino acids. The V and J ends lost 4 bases and 6 bases, in that order; junction bases with no gene match: 17. Germline V gene sequence: CDR1 SGHKS, CDR2 YYEKEE (reference sequence). The TCR beta CDR3 regions underwent amplification using RNA transcripts as the source. RT-PCR in the first round (using the HTBI primer set) targeted the TCR CDR3. TCRdb analysed the multiplex PCR reads with MiXCR anew, one entry per CDR3 protein. The data hold 340,000 or so distinct CDR3 sequences, with 21% observed a single time. It was 8 to 10 ml of fresh peripheral blood that supplied the PBMCs. This clonotype was seen once. Its antigen remains unknown.

The receptor was derived from a woman aged 50 to 60 with Graves' hyperthyroidism. Sample: blood. The gene calls are TRBV5-5 and TRBJ2-5; 8 positions agree with TRBD2. CDR3 loop: CASSLSTGGGPMQTQYF. The CDR3 nucleotides are TGTGCCAGCAGCCTCTCTACGGGGGGGGGGCCCATGCAGACCCAGTACTTC.